This T cell receptor (beta chain) was sequenced for a study of early T cells in non-severe SARS-CoV-2 infection. Study context: Investigators sequenced bulk RNA drawn from unsorted whole blood, and chains remained unpaired.

Ten or more counts support this clonotype. Its antigen is undetermined. Study-level findings and limits: Missing private and CD4 specificities, VDJdb matching favored anti-spike CD8 responses.

The TCR library protocol was used to attach unique molecular identifiers. These identifiers were attached to individual cDNA molecules. TCRdb called the 5' RACE reads again in MiXCR, with one record for every CDR3 protein. The table lists tens of thousands of distinct CDR3 sequences, about 5% of them singletons, with 7.6% in the top ten. Germline CDR1 reads SQVTM; CDR2 reads ANQGSEA. Trimming shortened V by 3 bases and J by 8 bases, and 10 bases separated the two germline ends. This CDR3 region has 11 residues. This clonotype was obtained from an adult who was a healthcare worker with PCR-confirmed SARS-CoV-2 infection or an uninfected control (not recorded which). Sequenced: whole blood. J is TRBJ1-2 and V is TRBV29-1, with a possible D match to TRBD1 (5 bases). The CDR3 region has the DNA TGCAGCGTTGAGGGACCGACGGGCTACACCTTC. This translates into CSVEGPTGYTF.